Described below is a single T cell receptor (beta chain) sequence and its context. Its antigen is currently unknown. Germline lookup yields CDR1 MNHEY and CDR2 SVGAGI. This CDR3 has 13 amino acids. V lost 4 bases and J lost 1, with 7 bases in between. TCRdb keeps only in-frame clones here, not all; method: immunoSEQ multiplex PCR. The data show more than 400,000 clones, 92% seen once. The sample comes from a study of Ad26.COV2.S vaccination and SARS-CoV-2 variants. Study-level background: The donor participated in the COV1001 trial, in its Ad26.COV2.S arm.

Findings and caveats of the study: Substantial breadth was reported for post-vaccination spike-specific CD8+ and CD4+ T cells.

Described treatment: about 20 received Ad26.COV2.S at low or high dose, single or two shots; roughly five received placebo; per-sample allocation not given. Following the first vaccine or placebo injection, samples were taken on day 63. This adult donor, from Boston, was 18-55 years old. The specimen was peripheral blood, collected in a trial of Ad26.COV2.S vaccine versus placebo. The TCR originated in a person aged 18-60 years who received the Ad26.COV2.S COVID-19 vaccine or a placebo. V usage is TRBV6-5 and J usage is TRBJ1-1, with unresolved D. The CDR3, as DNA: TGTGCCAGCAGTTTAAACAGGAACACTGAAGCTTTCTTT. Encoded protein: CASSLNRNTEAFF.